Shown below are 21 T cell receptor beta chains from a single sample sequenced in a study of T cell responses to AZD1222 COVID-19 vaccine. The assay was immunoSEQ multiplex PCR, and TCRdb's table has in-frame clones only and misses some. The sample lists about 120,000 clones; around 89% were seen once. The specimen comprised peripheral blood, sampled on day 0 of AZD1222 vaccination. The receptors shown here come from an adult in good health.

The V call is TRBV28, the J call TRBJ2-3; TRBD2 is a possible D gene (7 bases). Trimming took 3 bases from V and 5 from J, leaving 12 bases between them. This CDR3 is 14 amino acids long. In germline, CDR1 is MDHEN, CDR2 SYDVKM. Here the CDR3 reads CASSLRGRLDTQYF. The DNA for the CDR3 is TGTGCCAGCAGTTTGCGGGGGCGCTTAGATACGCAGTATTTT.

In its sample, this clone was seen once. This rearrangement joins TRBV24-1 to TRBJ2-1, with D possibly matching TRBD2 (6 bases). The CDR3 is 13 amino acids. V gave up 3 bases and J gave up 9 bases, with 11 bases separating them. CDR1 and CDR2 (germline): KGHDR, SFDVKD. Written as DNA, the CDR3 is TGTGCCACCAGTGATGCCCCGACTAGTGAGCAGTTCTTC. Amino acid sequence: CATSDAPTSEQFF.

The chain carries TRBV4-3 and TRBJ1-1, with D unresolved. The V end was cut by 0 bases, the J end by 9 bases, with 14 bases between. The CDR3 spans 14 residues. Germline V CDR1 and CDR2: LGHNA, YSLEER. DNA of the CDR3: TGCGCCAGCAGCCAAGATGGCCTGCTTAGGAAAGCTTTCTTT. Its translation is CASSQDGLLRKAFF.

The gene calls are TRBV5-5 and TRBJ2-5; the D gene is possibly TRBD2 (7 bases). The CDR3 is 15 residues long. Deletions cut 4 bases from V and 3 bases from J, with 16 bases between. Looked up from germline, CDR1 is SGHKS and CDR2 is YYEKEE (reference sequence). CDR3 sequence (DNA): TGTGCCAGCAGCCCTGGGGGGGGCGGAAAAGAGACCCAGTACTTC. This translates into CASSPGGGGKETQYF. Drawing the rest from reference TRBV5-5 and TRBJ2-5, the complete variable domain is DAGVTQSPTHLIKTRGQQVTLRCSPISGHKSVSWYQQVLGQGPQFIFQYYEKEERGRGNFPDRFSARQFPNYSSELNVNALLLGDSALYLCASSPGGGGKETQYFGPGTRLLVL.

The chain links TRBV3-1 (or the pseudogene TRBV3-2) to TRBJ2-5; 9 positions match TRBD1. CDR1 and CDR2 (germline): LGHDT, YNNKEL (reference sequence). With 3 bases clipped from V and 5 bases from J, the junction kept 7 bases outside the gene matches. This CDR3 comprises 15 residues. The CDR3, as DNA: TGTGCCAGCAGCCATACGACAGGGGGTATGGAGACCCAGTACTTC. This translates into CASSHTTGGMETQYF.

The V gene is TRBV6-5, the J gene TRBJ2-1; D is unresolved. Germline V lookup: CDR1 MNHEY, CDR2 SVGAGI. CDR3 size: 14 residues. V lost 0 bases and J lost 8, with 11 bases in between. The CDR3 is CASSYSKSRDEQFF. CDR3 sequence (DNA): TGTGCCAGCAGTTACTCCAAAAGTAGGGATGAGCAGTTCTTC.

The rearrangement uses TRBV10-3 and TRBJ1-6, with D tentatively TRBD1 (5 bases). Germline values: CDR1 ENHRY, CDR2 SYGVKD. V was shortened by 8 bases and J by 3 bases, with 8 bases between the two germline ends. This CDR3 is built from 13 residues. This chain's CDR3 is CAIGGSYNSPLHF. The CDR3 region has the DNA TGTGCCATCGGGGGTAGCTATAATTCACCCCTCCACTTT.

This clone was observed a handful of times. The V call is TRBV7-3, the J call TRBJ2-7; 8 bases map to TRBD1. Germline CDR1 is SGHTA and CDR2 is FQGTGA. V was clipped by 2 bases and J by 5 bases; unmatched bases: 11. This CDR3 is built from 16 residues. In DNA form, the CDR3 reads TGTGCCAGCAGCTTATCCCCCACAGGGGGTTTCAACGAGCAGTACTTC. It yields the protein CASSLSPTGGFNEQYF. The variable domain in full, completed from reference TRBV7-3 and TRBJ2-7, reads GAGVSQTPSNKVTEKGKYVELRCDPISGHTALYWYRQSLGQGPEFLIYFQGTGAADDSGLPNDRFFAVRPEGSVSTLKIQRTERGDSAVYLCASSLSPTGGFNEQYFGPGTRLTVT.

This rearrangement joins TRBV18 to TRBJ1-6, with 7 bases that match TRBD1. CDR1 is KGHSH and CDR2 is LQKENI in the germline V gene. The CDR3 length is 18 residues. The J segment lost 2 bases and the V segment lost 3 bases, leaving 10 bases of the junction unmatched. CDR3 sequence reads: CASSPLGQSATYNSPLHF. As DNA, the CDR3 is TGTGCCAGCTCACCCCTGGGACAGTCGGCTACCTATAATTCACCCCTCCACTTT.

V gene TRBV7-6 combines with J gene TRBJ1-4; 7 nucleotides line up with TRBD1. J lost 3 bases, V lost 5 bases, and 6 bases had no gene match. The CDR3 covers 15 residues. Germline values: CDR1 SGHVS, CDR2 FNYEAQ. The CDR3 is CASSRNRGPNEKLFF. In DNA, the CDR3 is TGTGCCAGCAGCCGAAACAGGGGCCCTAATGAAAAACTGTTTTTT.

The chain couples TRBV18 to TRBJ2-3; D remains unclear. V gave up 1 base and J gave up 4 bases, with 12 bases separating them. CDR1 and CDR2 (germline): KGHSH, LQKENI. CDR3 length: 15 residues. The CDR3 region is CASSPLSSGADTQYF. The CDR3 DNA sequence: TGTGCCAGCTCACCACTTTCCTCTGGCGCAGATACGCAGTATTTT. The full variable domain, its missing parts supplied by reference TRBV18 and TRBJ2-3, is NAGVMQNPRHLVRRRGQEARLRCSPMKGHSHVYWYRQLPEEGLKFMVYLQKENIIDESGMPKERFSAEFPKEGPSILRIQQVVRGDSAAYFCASSPLSSGADTQYFGPGTRLTVL.

This clone appeared once. The chain recombines TRBV7-9 with TRBJ1-1; D perhaps matches TRBD1 (6 bases). CDR1 SEHNR and CDR2 FQNEAQ come from the germline V gene (reference sequence). The CDR3 runs 17 residues. The V end lost 5 bases, the J end lost 5 bases, and 24 bases lay between the germline ends. The CDR3 region has the DNA TGTGCCAGCAGCGACCCCCCGGCCTTACAGGGTGGGACTGAAGCTTTCTTT. Translating it yields CASSDPPALQGGTEAFF.

This clone came up a few times. V gene TRBV7-9 combines with J gene TRBJ1-2, with D perhaps matching TRBD1 (6 bases). Trimming left V 6 bases short and J 6 bases short, with 17 bases between. The CDR3 is made up of 14 amino acids. Germline V lookup: CDR1 SEHNR, CDR2 FQNEAQ (reference sequence). The DNA for the CDR3 is TGTGCCAGCAGTTGGGGGCTAACGGAGAATGGCTACACCTTC. The encoded protein is CASSWGLTENGYTF.

CDR3 amino acids: CASQFGASSGNTIYF. DNA of the CDR3: TGCGCCAGCCAATTTGGCGCTAGCTCTGGAAACACCATATATTTT. This rearrangement joins TRBV5-1 to TRBJ1-3, with D uncertain. The germline V gene encodes CDR1 SGHRS and CDR2 YFSETQ. With 7 bases removed from V and 0 bases from J, the gap between germline ends came to 14 bases. The CDR3 extends over 15 amino acids.

This chain connects TRBV28 to TRBJ1-5; the D is unclear. CDR3 length equals 14 residues. Trimming pared 5 bases from V and 7 bases from J, leaving 15 bases between. Germline V CDR1 and CDR2: MDHEN, SYDVKM. The CDR3 DNA follows: TGTGCCAGCAGTGATGTGCTCCTTGGACAGCCCCAGCATTTT. Encoded protein: CASSDVLLGQPQHF.

The V gene is TRBV10-3, the J gene TRBJ1-4; D unclear. Germline CDR1 reads ENHRY; CDR2 reads SYGVKD. The CDR3 has 16 residues. V lost 2 bases and J 0 bases, leaving 10 bases between the germline ends. The CDR3 coding sequence is TGTGCCATCAGTGAGGGGCAGGTCGCAACTAATGAAAAACTGTTTTTT. It specifies CAISEGQVATNEKLFF.

J is TRBJ1-2 and V is TRBV7-9; D call uncertain. Trimming left V 4 bases short and J 3 bases short, with 15 bases between. The CDR3 length is 15 residues. Germline assignment: CDR1 SEHNR and CDR2 FQNEAQ (reference sequence). The CDR3 reads CASSSPTTGHYGYTF. CDR3 sequence (DNA): TGTGCCAGCAGCTCCCCCACGACGGGTCACTATGGCTACACCTTC.

This chain connects TRBV28 to TRBJ1-4; D remains unclear. The germline V and J ends were trimmed by 5 bases and 8 bases, with 18 bases remaining between them. CDR1 and CDR2 (germline): MDHEN, SYDVKM. This CDR3 has 15 amino acids. The CDR3 sequence is CASSRAGSVGEKLFF. The CDR3 nucleotides are TGTGCCAGCAGTCGCGCCGGTTCAGTCGGGGAAAAACTGTTTTTT.

This chain joins TRBV4-1 and TRBJ2-7; the D is unclear. Germline-derived CDR1 and CDR2 are MGHRA and YSYEKL. The V and J ends lost 5 bases and 4 bases respectively, with 9 bases between them. The CDR3 is 12 residues long. The CDR3 is CASSSTPYEQYF. CDR3 in DNA: TGCGCCAGCAGCTCGACCCCATACGAGCAGTACTTC.

This sequence joins TRBV13 and TRBJ2-7; the D is unclear. Germline V CDR1 and CDR2: PRHDT, FYEKMQ (reference sequence). Trimming pared 1 base from V and 7 bases from J, leaving 14 bases between. The CDR3 consists of 14 residues. The CDR3: CASSLATVGLEQYF. DNA of the CDR3: TGTGCCAGCAGCTTAGCCACGGTGGGGTTGGAGCAGTACTTC.

The rearrangement joins TRBV4-2 to TRBJ1-1; D is perhaps TRBD1 (5 bases). The V end lost 1 base, the J end lost 4 bases, and 16 bases lay between the germline ends. This CDR3 is 16 amino acids long. Germline-derived CDR1 and CDR2 are LGHNA and YNFKEQ. CDR3 region: CASSQVDGAPGTEAFF. The CDR3 DNA follows: TGTGCCAGCAGCCAAGTTGACGGGGCACCAGGCACTGAAGCTTTCTTT.